A single sample gave rise to the 20 T cell receptor beta chains below, sequenced in a study of blood T cell repertoires in COVID-19. The assay was immunoSEQ multiplex PCR, and TCRdb's table has in-frame clones only and misses some. The sample includes some 180,000 clones, 85% to 90% seen only once; the top ten take roughly 2.5%. Sample: peripheral blood. The receptors come from an elderly woman with COVID-19, enrolled during active disease.

This chain uses TRBV5-6 with TRBJ1-3; D is undetermined. Germline V gives CDR1 SGHDT, CDR2 YYEEEE. This CDR3 is 15 amino acids long. Trimming pared 0 bases from V and 4 bases from J, leaving 11 bases between. The CDR3 loop is CASSLGSGSGNTIYF. In DNA, the CDR3 is TGTGCCAGCAGCTTGGGGTCGGGGTCGGGAAACACCATATATTTT.

The chain employs TRBV18 and TRBJ1-4, with TRBD1 matching 8 bases. J lost 5 bases, V lost 3 bases, and 2 bases had no gene match. Germline V CDR1 and CDR2: KGHSH, LQKENI. The CDR3 spans 14 residues. Here the CDR3 reads CASSPGTGNEKLFF. CDR3 nucleotide sequence: TGTGCCAGCTCACCCGGGACAGGAAATGAAAAACTGTTTTTT.

V gene TRBV28 combines with J gene TRBJ1-1; D ambiguous. Germline V lookup: CDR1 MDHEN, CDR2 SYDVKM. The germline V and J ends were trimmed by 3 bases and 11 bases, with 13 bases remaining between them. The CDR3 totals 12 residues. The CDR3 region has the DNA TGTGCCAGCAGTTTCGGAGGGTCCGGCGCTTTCTTT. Translated: CASSFGGSGAFF.

J is TRBJ2-2 and V is TRBV5-1; weak D call: TRBD1 (6 bases). This CDR3 is 15 amino acids long. Germline V gives CDR1 SGHRS, CDR2 YFSETQ. The V gene lost 1 base and the J gene lost 4 bases, with 11 bases spanning the gap. CDR3 nucleotide sequence: TGCGCCAGCAGCTTGATGGGGGCCGGCACCGGGGAGCTGTTTTTT. This gives the protein CASSLMGAGTGELFF.

This clone was counted at least ten times. The chain joins TRBV19 to TRBJ1-1; 8 nucleotides line up with TRBD1. The junction had 6 bases not matched to a gene; V was cut back by 7 bases and J by 2 bases. This CDR3 is built from 14 residues. Per germline, CDR1 LNHDA and CDR2 SQIVND (reference sequence). CDR3 amino acids: CASTLGTGNTEAFF. The CDR3 DNA sequence: TGTGCCAGTACCCTAGGGACAGGAAACACTGAAGCTTTCTTT.

This chain connects TRBV6-5 to TRBJ1-3; 8 bases align to TRBD1. This CDR3 spans 15 amino acids. Per the germline V gene, CDR1 is MNHEY and CDR2 is SVGAGI. The V gene end was trimmed by 4 bases and the J gene end by 4 bases; junction bases not matched to a gene: 6. The CDR3 loop is CASSSTGGSGNTIYF. The DNA of the CDR3 is TGTGCCAGCAGTTCCACAGGGGGTAGCGGAAACACCATATATTTT.

The chain employs TRBV3-1 (or the pseudogene TRBV3-2) and TRBJ1-5; D call uncertain. Trimming cost V 4 bases and J 2 bases, with 6 bases left between them. This CDR3 has 13 amino acids. The germline CDR1 and CDR2 sequences are LGHDT and YNNKEL (reference sequence). The CDR3 DNA reads as TGTGCCAGCAGCCCCCCGGGCAATCAGCCCCAGCATTTT. Residues: CASSPPGNQPQHF.

This clone was recorded once. The V and J genes are TRBV4-2 and TRBJ2-3; no definite D call. CDR1 and CDR2 from the germline V gene are LGHNA and YNFKEQ. CDR3 size: 18 residues. V lost 0 bases, J lost 1 base, and 17 bases lay in between. The CDR3 coding sequence is TGTGCCAGCAGCCAAGAGGGCAGAATCTCACGAGGCACAGATACGCAGTATTTT. This encodes CASSQEGRISRGTDTQYF.

In nucleotides, the CDR3 is TGTGCCAGCAGTTTGGGAGATAGCAATCAGCCCCAGCATTTT. Translation gives CASSLGDSNQPQHF. The V and J genes are TRBV28 and TRBJ1-5; no clear D. The ends were cut back, 3 bases at V and 0 bases at J, with 6 bases in the middle. This CDR3 has 14 amino acids. Germline values: CDR1 MDHEN, CDR2 SYDVKM.

This clone was detected once. This chain joins TRBV5-1 and TRBJ2-1, with 12 positions matching TRBD1. J gave up 1 base and V 4 bases, and 3 bases lay outside the gene matches. This CDR3 spans 16 amino acids. Germline V CDR1 and CDR2: SGHRS, YFSETQ. The DNA for the CDR3 is TGCGCCAGCAGCGGGGGACAGGGGGCTTCCTACAATGAGCAGTTCTTC. Encoded protein: CASSGGQGASYNEQFF. Based on the CDR3 plus reference TRBV5-1 and TRBJ2-1, the full variable domain is KAGVTQTPRYLIKTRGQQVTLSCSPISGHRSVSWYQQTPGQGLQFLFEYFSETQRNKGNFPGRFSGRQFSNSRSEMNVSTLELGDSALYLCASSGGQGASYNEQFFGPGTRLTVL.

This clone was observed a handful of times. The rearrangement uses TRBV5-1 and TRBJ2-1; 8 bases match TRBD2. In germline, CDR1 is SGHRS, CDR2 YFSETQ. CDR3 length: 15 residues. The V and J ends lost 2 bases and 4 bases, in that order; junction bases with no gene match: 5. In DNA form, the CDR3 reads TGCGCCAGCAGCTTTGTTAGCGGGGATTACAATGAGCAGTTCTTC. This codes for CASSFVSGDYNEQFF.

The chain links TRBV6-2 or TRBV6-3 to TRBJ2-3, with 12 positions matching TRBD2. The ends lost 2 bases at V and 6 bases at J; junction bases unmatched: 9. The germline V gene has CDR1 MNHEY and CDR2 SVGEGT. The CDR3 is made up of 17 amino acids. This chain's CDR3 is CASSYTLAGGPYDTQYF. The DNA of the CDR3 is TGTGCCAGCAGTTACACTCTAGCGGGAGGGCCATACGATACGCAGTATTTT.

The rearrangement joins TRBV28 to TRBJ1-5; possible D gene TRBD1, 6 bases. CDR1 is MDHEN, CDR2 SYDVKM, per germline. This CDR3 contains 15 residues. V gave up 6 bases and J gave up 2 bases, with 14 bases separating them. DNA for the CDR3: TGTGCCAGCAGATCCTCACAGGGCGGCAATCAGCCCCAGCATTTT. Translated: CASRSSQGGNQPQHF. The whole variable domain, filled in from reference TRBV28 and TRBJ1-5, reads DVKVTQSSRYLVKRTGEKVFLECVQDMDHENMFWYRQDPGLGLRLIYFSYDVKMKEKGDIPEGYSVSREKKERFSLILESASTNQTSMYLCASRSSQGGNQPQHFGDGTRLSIL.

The chain is built from TRBV27 and TRBJ2-2, with 13 bases lining up with TRBD2. The CDR3 contains 15 residues. V was clipped by 8 bases and J by 5 bases; unmatched bases: 5. Germline V gene data show CDR1 as MNHEY and CDR2 as SMNVEV (reference sequence). In DNA form, the CDR3 reads TGTGCCAGCGGGGAACTAGCGGGAGGGACCGGGGAGCTGTTTTTT. Amino acids: CASGELAGGTGELFF.

The J gene is TRBJ2-1, the V gene TRBV9, with 8 nucleotides matching TRBD2. V shed 0 bases, J shed 8 bases, and the junction held 7 bases outside the gene matches. The CDR3 sequence is 15 residues long. CDR1 is SGDLS, CDR2 YYNGEE, per germline. The CDR3 DNA follows: TGTGCCAGCAGCGTAGATGGGACTAGTTATGATGAGCAGTTCTTC. It is translated as CASSVDGTSYDEQFF.

A note on this clone: Additional DNA sequences in this sample encode the identical CDR3. V and J are TRBV9 and TRBJ2-2; no clear D gene. Germline V gene sequence: CDR1 SGDLS, CDR2 YYNGEE. Trimming left V 7 bases short and J 2 bases short, with 12 bases between. This CDR3 contains 14 residues. CDR3 sequence reads: CASSVGGNTGELFF. The CDR3 nucleotides read TGTGCCAGCTCCGTTGGCGGAAACACCGGGGAGCTGTTTTTT.

Here the CDR3 reads CASSPRYSGSSYNEQFF. Here the CDR3 DNA reads TGCGCCAGCAGCCCGAGGTATAGCGGGAGCTCCTACAATGAGCAGTTCTTC. This sequence joins TRBV4-3 and TRBJ2-1; 9 bases match TRBD2. V was pared by 4 bases and J by 0 bases, with 7 bases of the junction left unmatched. Germline V gives CDR1 LGHNA, CDR2 YSLEER. CDR3 length: 17 amino acids.

The genes are TRBV7-9 and TRBJ2-1; D possibly corresponds to TRBD1 (6 bases). This CDR3 has 15 amino acids. V was clipped by 5 bases and J by 2 bases, with 13 bases between them. The germline CDR1 and CDR2 sequences are SEHNR and FQNEAQ (reference sequence). This CDR3 reads CASSRTDSAYNEQFF. The CDR3 nucleotides are TGTGCCAGCAGCCGGACAGATTCAGCCTACAATGAGCAGTTCTTC.

The V gene is TRBV7-9, the J gene TRBJ2-1; 9 bases agree with TRBD2. The CDR3 length is 18 residues. Germline CDR1 SEHNR, CDR2 FQNEAQ (reference sequence). Unmatched junction bases numbered 19, after V lost 5 bases and J lost 8 bases. Here the CDR3 DNA reads TGTGCCAGCAGCCCATTCGAGAAGCTAGCGGGATCATCCGATGAGCAGTTCTTC. Its translation: CASSPFEKLAGSSDEQFF.

The gene calls are TRBV9 and TRBJ2-2, with a tentative D call TRBD2 (5 bases). V dropped 4 bases and J dropped 7 bases, with 14 bases sitting between them. Germline loops: CDR1 SGDLS, CDR2 YYNGEE. This CDR3 is built from 14 residues. CDR3 DNA: TGTGCCAGCAGCCCGCGGGCCCTGCACGGGGAGCTGTTTTTT. Its protein is CASSPRALHGELFF.